Following are 3 T cell receptor beta chains from one sample sequenced in a study of blood T cell repertoires in COVID-19. The protocol was immunoSEQ multiplex PCR, while the TCRdb copy is restricted to in-frame clones and leaves out a portion. The repertoire holds around 90,000 clones, almost 95% seen once, with approximately 6% in the top ten. The specimen was peripheral blood. The origin of the receptors is a woman aged 60-75 years with active COVID-19.

V and J are TRBV10-3 and TRBJ2-2; 7 nucleotides agree with TRBD2. V lost 2 bases, J lost 5 bases, and 8 bases stayed unmatched. The germline V gene encodes CDR1 ENHRY and CDR2 SYGVKD. The CDR3 has 16 amino acids. The CDR3 loop reads CAISEIGGEATGELFF. DNA for the CDR3: TGTGCCATCAGTGAGATTGGGGGGGAAGCAACCGGGGAGCTGTTTTTT.

The rearrangement uses TRBV30 and TRBJ2-1, with 11 bases fitting TRBD2. V gave up 3 bases and J gave up 2 bases; unmatched junction bases: 9. The CDR3 totals 17 residues. Germline values: CDR1 GTSNPN, CDR2 SVGIG (reference sequence). The CDR3 DNA reads as TGTGCCTGGAGAGACCTAGCGGGGGGCCGTACCTACAATGAGCAGTTCTTC. Its translation is CAWRDLAGGRTYNEQFF.

This clone showed up just once. The genes are TRBV28 and TRBJ1-6; 9 bases agree with TRBD1. V shed 5 bases, J shed 10 bases, and the junction held 9 bases outside the gene matches. Per germline, CDR1 MDHEN and CDR2 SYDVKM. The CDR3 runs 15 residues. The CDR3 DNA reads as TGTGCCAGCAGTAACATACAGGGGGCCTTATCACCCCTCCACTTT. It encodes CASSNIQGALSPLHF.